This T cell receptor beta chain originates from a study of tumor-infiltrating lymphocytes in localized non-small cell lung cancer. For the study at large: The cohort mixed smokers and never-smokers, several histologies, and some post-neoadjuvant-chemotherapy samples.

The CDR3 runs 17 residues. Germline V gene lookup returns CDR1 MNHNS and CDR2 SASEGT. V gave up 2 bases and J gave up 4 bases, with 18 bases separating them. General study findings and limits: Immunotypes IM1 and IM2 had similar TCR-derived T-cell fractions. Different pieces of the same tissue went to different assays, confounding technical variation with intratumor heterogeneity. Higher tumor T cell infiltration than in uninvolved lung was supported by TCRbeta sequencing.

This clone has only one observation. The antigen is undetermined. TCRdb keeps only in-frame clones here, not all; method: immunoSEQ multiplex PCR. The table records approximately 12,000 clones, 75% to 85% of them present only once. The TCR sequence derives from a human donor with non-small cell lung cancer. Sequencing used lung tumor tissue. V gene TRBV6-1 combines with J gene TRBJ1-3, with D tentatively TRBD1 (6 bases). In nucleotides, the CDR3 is TGTGCCAGCAGTGAACCCCTACAGGGTCGGGGAGGAAACACCATATATTTT. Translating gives CASSEPLQGRGGNTIYF.